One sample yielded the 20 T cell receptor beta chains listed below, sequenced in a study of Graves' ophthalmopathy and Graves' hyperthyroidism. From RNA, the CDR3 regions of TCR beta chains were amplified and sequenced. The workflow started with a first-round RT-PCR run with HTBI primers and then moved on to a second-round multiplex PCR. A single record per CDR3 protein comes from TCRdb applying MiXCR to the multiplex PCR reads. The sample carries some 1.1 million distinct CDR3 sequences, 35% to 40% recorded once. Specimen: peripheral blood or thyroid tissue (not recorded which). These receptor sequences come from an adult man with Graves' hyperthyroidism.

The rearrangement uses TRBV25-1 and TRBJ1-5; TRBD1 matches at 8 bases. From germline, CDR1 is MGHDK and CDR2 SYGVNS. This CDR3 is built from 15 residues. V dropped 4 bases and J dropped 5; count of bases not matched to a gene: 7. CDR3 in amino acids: CASSGTGRRDQPQHF. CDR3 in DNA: TGTGCCAGCAGTGGGACAGGGAGACGAGATCAGCCCCAGCATTTT.

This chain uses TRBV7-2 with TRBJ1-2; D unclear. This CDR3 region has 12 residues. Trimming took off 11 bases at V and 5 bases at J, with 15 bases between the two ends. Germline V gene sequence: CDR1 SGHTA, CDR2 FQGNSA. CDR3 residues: CAWSPPHYGYTF. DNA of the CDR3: TGTGCCTGGAGTCCCCCTCATTATGGCTACACCTTC.

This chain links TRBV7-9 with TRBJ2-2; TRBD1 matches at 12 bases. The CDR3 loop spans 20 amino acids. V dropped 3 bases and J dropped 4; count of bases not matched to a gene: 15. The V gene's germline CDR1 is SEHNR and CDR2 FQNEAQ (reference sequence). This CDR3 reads CASSFTGQGARRAGTGELFF. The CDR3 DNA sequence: TGTGCCAGCAGCTTTACGGGACAGGGGGCTCGCAGGGCGGGCACCGGGGAGCTGTTTTTT. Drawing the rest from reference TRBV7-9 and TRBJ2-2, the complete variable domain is DTGVSQNPRHKITKRGQNVTFRCDPISEHNRLYWYRQTLGQGPEFLTYFQNEAQLEKSRLLSDRFSAERPKGSFSTLEIQRTEQGDSAMYLCASSFTGQGARRAGTGELFFGEGSRLTVL.

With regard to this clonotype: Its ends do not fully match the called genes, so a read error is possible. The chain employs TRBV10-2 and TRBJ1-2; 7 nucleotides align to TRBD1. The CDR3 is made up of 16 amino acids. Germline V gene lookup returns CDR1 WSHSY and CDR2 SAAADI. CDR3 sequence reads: CASSLGTVGGRPGYTF. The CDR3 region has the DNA TGTGCCAGCAGTTTGGGGACAGTGGGGGGAAGGCCAGGCTACACCTTC.

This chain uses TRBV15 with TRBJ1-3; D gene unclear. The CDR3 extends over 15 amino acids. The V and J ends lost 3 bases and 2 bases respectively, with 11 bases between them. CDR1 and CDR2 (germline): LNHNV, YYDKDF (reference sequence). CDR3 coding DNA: TGTGCCACCAGCAGCGCTAGAAGCCCTGGAAACACCATATATTTT. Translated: CATSSARSPGNTIYF. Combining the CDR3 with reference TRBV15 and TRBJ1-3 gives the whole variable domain DAMVIQNPRYQVTQFGKPVTLSCSQTLNHNVMYWYQQKSSQAPKLLFHYYDKDFNNEADTPDNFQSRRPNTSFCFLDIRSPGLGDTAMYLCATSSARSPGNTIYFGEGSWLTVV.

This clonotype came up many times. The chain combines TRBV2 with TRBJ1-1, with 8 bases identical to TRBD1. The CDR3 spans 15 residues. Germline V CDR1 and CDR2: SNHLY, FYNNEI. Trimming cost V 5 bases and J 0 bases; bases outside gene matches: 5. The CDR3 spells CASSNNRGLNTEAFF. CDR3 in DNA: TGTGCCAGCAGTAATAACAGGGGGTTGAACACTGAAGCTTTCTTT.

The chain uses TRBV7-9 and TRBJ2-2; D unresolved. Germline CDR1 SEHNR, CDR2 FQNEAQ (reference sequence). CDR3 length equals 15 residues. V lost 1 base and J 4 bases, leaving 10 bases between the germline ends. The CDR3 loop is CASSLVPPTTGELFF. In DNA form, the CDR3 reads TGTGCCAGCAGCTTAGTCCCACCAACCACCGGGGAGCTGTTTTTT.

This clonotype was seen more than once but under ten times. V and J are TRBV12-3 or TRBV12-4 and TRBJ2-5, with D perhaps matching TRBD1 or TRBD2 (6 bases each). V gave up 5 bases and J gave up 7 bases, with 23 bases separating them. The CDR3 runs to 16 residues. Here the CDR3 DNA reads TGTGCCAGCAGTGGGGGTAGGGGGGCCTTGTCCGGGACCCAGTACTTC. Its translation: CASSGGRGALSGTQYF.

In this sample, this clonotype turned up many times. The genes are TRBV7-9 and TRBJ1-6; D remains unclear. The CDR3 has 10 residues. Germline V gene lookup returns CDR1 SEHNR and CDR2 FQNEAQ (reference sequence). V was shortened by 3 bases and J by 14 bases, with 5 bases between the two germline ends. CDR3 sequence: CASSLDALHF. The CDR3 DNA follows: TGTGCCAGCAGCTTGGACGCCCTCCACTTT.

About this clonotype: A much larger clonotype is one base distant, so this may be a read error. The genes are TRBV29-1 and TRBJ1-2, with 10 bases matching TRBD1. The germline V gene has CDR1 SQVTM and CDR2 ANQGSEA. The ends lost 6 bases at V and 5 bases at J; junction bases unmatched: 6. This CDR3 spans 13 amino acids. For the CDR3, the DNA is TGCAGCGTATGGTGGGACAGGGGATATGGCTACACCTTC. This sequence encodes CSVWWDRGYGYTF.

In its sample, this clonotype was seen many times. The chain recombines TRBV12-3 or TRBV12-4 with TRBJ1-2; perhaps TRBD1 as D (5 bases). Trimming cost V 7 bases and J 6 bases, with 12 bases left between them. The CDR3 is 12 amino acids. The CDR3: CASKTQEDGYTF. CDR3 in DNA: TGTGCCAGCAAGACACAGGAGGATGGCTACACCTTC.

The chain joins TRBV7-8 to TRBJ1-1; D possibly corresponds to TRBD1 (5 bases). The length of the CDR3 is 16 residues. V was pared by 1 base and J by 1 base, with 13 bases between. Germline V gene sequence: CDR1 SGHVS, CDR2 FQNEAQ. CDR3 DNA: TGTGCCAGCAGCTTAGACCAGGGAGGGCAGAACACTGAAGCTTTCTTT. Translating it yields CASSLDQGGQNTEAFF.

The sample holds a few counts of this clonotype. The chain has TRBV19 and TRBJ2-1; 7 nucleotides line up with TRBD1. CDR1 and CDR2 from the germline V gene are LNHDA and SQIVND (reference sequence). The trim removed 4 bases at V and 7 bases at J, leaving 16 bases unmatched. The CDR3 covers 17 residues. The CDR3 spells CASSRSRGQAAGNEQFF. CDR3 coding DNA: TGTGCCAGTAGTAGATCCCGAGGACAGGCGGCCGGGAATGAGCAGTTCTTC.

CDR3 amino acids: CASNRGDTIYF. The CDR3 nucleotides read TGTGCCAGTAATCGTGGGGACACCATATATTTT. The chain joins TRBV19 to TRBJ1-3, with D hard to call. CDR3 length: 11 residues. CDR1 is LNHDA, CDR2 SQIVND, per germline (reference sequence). Trimming took 7 bases from V and 8 from J, leaving 9 bases between them.

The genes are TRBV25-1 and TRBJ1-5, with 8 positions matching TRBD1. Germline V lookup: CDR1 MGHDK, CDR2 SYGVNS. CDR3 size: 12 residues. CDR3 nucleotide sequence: TGTGACAGTCGACAGGGGAATCAGCCCCAGCATTTT. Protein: CDSRQGNQPQHF. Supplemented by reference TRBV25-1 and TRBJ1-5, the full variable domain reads EADIYQTPRYLVIGTGKKITLECSQTMGHDKMYWYQQDPGMELHLIHYSYGVNSTEKGDLSSESTVSRIRTEHFPLTLESARPSHTSQYLCDSRQGNQPQHFGDGTRLSIL.

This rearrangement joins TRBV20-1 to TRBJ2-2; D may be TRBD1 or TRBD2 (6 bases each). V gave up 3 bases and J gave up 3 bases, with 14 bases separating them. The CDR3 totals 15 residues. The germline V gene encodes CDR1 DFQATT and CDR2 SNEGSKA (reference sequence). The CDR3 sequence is CSARVGGADTGELFF. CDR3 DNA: TGCAGTGCTAGGGTGGGGGGCGCGGACACCGGGGAGCTGTTTTTT.

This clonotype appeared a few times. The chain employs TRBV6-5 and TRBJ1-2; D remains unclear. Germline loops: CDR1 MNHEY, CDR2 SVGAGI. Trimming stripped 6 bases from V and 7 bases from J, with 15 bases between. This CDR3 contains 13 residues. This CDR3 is CASSSDLTAGYTF. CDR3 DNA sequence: TGTGCCAGCAGCTCAGACTTAACTGCTGGCTACACCTTC.

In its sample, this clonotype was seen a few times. This CDR3 is CASSDWGENTEAFF. The CDR3 nucleotides are TGTGCCAGCAGTGATTGGGGGGAGAACACTGAAGCTTTCTTT. The chain combines TRBV6-5 with TRBJ1-1; possibly TRBD1 for D (5 bases). In germline, CDR1 is MNHEY, CDR2 SVGAGI. Trimming removed 5 bases from V and 1 base from J, with 11 bases in between. This CDR3 region has 14 residues.

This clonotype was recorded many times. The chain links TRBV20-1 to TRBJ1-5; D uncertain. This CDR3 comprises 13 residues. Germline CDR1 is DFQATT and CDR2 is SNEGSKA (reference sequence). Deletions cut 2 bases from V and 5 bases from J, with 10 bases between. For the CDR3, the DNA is TGCAGTGCTAGAACTGAAGGTTATCAGCCCCAGCATTTT. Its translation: CSARTEGYQPQHF.

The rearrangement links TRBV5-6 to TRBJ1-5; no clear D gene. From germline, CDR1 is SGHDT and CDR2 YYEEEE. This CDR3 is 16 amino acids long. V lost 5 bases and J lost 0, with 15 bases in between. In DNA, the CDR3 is TGTGCCAGCAGTGTATTAGGCAGCGGTAGCAATCAGCCCCAGCATTTT. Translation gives CASSVLGSGSNQPQHF.